This entry concerns a single TCR beta chain. Under the authors' procedure: The assay estimated nucleated cells by amplifying reference gene primers. Some clones are missing from TCRdb's copy, which holds only in-frame ones; the method was immunoSEQ multiplex PCR. From that table come the V and J calls and clone size; the DNA was used to work out D and trimming. The table shows 55,000 to 75,000 clones, with 80% to 90% occurring only once. Germline loops: CDR1 SGHTS, CDR2 YDEGEE. The CDR3 loop spans 16 amino acids. V lost 4 bases and J lost 1; bases outside the gene matches: 5. This specimen comes from a study of blood T cell repertoires in COVID-19. Study details: Italy, Spain and the United States were the sources of the convalescent and acute COVID-19 samples.

The chain couples TRBV5-8 to TRBJ2-5, with TRBD1 matching 12 bases. The clonotype was recovered from a man aged 45-60 years with active COVID-19. Specimen: peripheral blood. The CDR3 loop is CASSGGTGGTQETQYF. DNA for the CDR3: TGTGCCAGCAGCGGGGGGACAGGGGGCACCCAAGAGACCCAGTACTTC.